This note documents a single TCR beta chain sequence. This sample stems from a study of blood T cell repertoires in COVID-19. The CDR3 sequence is 15 residues long. Germline CDR1 is LNHNV and CDR2 is YYDKDF (reference sequence). Trimming left V 5 bases short and J 0 bases short, with 11 bases between. The data were produced by immunoSEQ multiplex PCR, yet TCRdb's version contains in-frame clones alone and is incomplete. The sample lists around 150,000 clones, around 93% occurring once. The specimen sequenced was peripheral blood. The origin of this receptor is a woman aged 50 to 60 with acute or convalescent COVID-19. The rearrangement links TRBV15 to TRBJ1-5, with D hard to call. The CDR3 spells CATSGQEVSNQPQHF. The CDR3 DNA is TGTGCCACCAGCGGCCAGGAAGTTAGCAATCAGCCCCAGCATTTT.